This TCR beta chain was recorded in a study of T cells in Graves' hyperthyroidism and ophthalmopathy. V was shortened by 5 bases and J by 0 bases, with 11 bases between the two germline ends. The CDR3 consists of 15 residues. At least ten counts were recorded for this clonotype. From RNA transcripts, TCR beta CDR3 regions were amplified. The study used the HTBI primer set for a first-round RT-PCR of the TCR CDR3. Each CDR3 protein gets one entry after TCRdb re-called the multiplex PCR reads with MiXCR. In the table there are more than 650,000 distinct CDR3 sequences, 14% of which are singletons. This clonotype was sampled from a woman aged 18-30 years with Graves' hyperthyroidism. Input material: blood. This chain joins TRBV12-3 or TRBV12-4 and TRBJ2-1; a weak D match, TRBD2 (6 bases). DNA of the CDR3: TGTGCCAGCAGTCCGGCGGGGAGCTCCTACAATGAGCAGTTCTTC. Translating gives CASSPAGSSYNEQFF.